What follows are 8 T cell receptor beta chains derived from one specimen sequenced in a study of T cell responses to AZD1222 COVID-19 vaccine. Repertoires were generated with immunoSEQ multiplex PCR, while TCRdb's copy carries only in-frame clones and drops some. Here the sample spans approximately 150,000 clones, 90% to 95% being singletons. The sample here was peripheral blood, taken on day 0 of AZD1222 vaccination. These receptors all come from an adult in good health.

CDR3 in DNA: TGTGCCAGCAGCCAAGTCGGGGGAGATAATTCACCCCTCCACTTT. Translation gives CASSQVGGDNSPLHF. The V gene is TRBV3-1 (or the pseudogene TRBV3-2), the J gene TRBJ1-6; tentatively, D is TRBD1 (5 bases). V was trimmed by 1 base and J by 5 bases, leaving 9 bases between them. The CDR3 has 15 residues. Germline assignment: CDR1 LGHDT and CDR2 YNNKEL (reference sequence).

The chain is built from TRBV18 and TRBJ1-1; D not resolved. Between the trimmed V and J ends, which lost 2 bases and 0 bases, there was a span of 10 bases. The germline CDR1 and CDR2 sequences are KGHSH and LQKENI. The CDR3 is 15 residues long. The CDR3 DNA reads as TGTGCCAGCTCACCATCGGCCAGAGTGAACACTGAAGCTTTCTTT. Amino acids: CASSPSARVNTEAFF. The full variable domain, in which reference TRBV18 and TRBJ1-1 provide the parts outside the CDR3, is NAGVMQNPRHLVRRRGQEARLRCSPMKGHSHVYWYRQLPEEGLKFMVYLQKENIIDESGMPKERFSAEFPKEGPSILRIQQVVRGDSAAYFCASSPSARVNTEAFFGQGTRLTVV.

In its sample, this clone was seen once. The V gene is TRBV5-1, the J gene TRBJ2-5; D may be TRBD1 (5 bases). There are 15 residues in the CDR3. The V gene lost 4 bases and the J gene lost 1 base, with 14 bases spanning the gap. The germline V gene encodes CDR1 SGHRS and CDR2 YFSETQ. CDR3 coding DNA: TGCGCCAGCAGCAACTCCGCAGGGATCCAAGAGACCCAGTACTTC. Translated, it gives CASSNSAGIQETQYF.

V is TRBV28 and J is TRBJ2-5; 7 nucleotides agree with TRBD1. Germline V CDR1 and CDR2: MDHEN, SYDVKM. The CDR3 spans 15 residues. The V gene end was trimmed by 3 bases and the J gene end by 4 bases; junction bases not matched to a gene: 8. The CDR3, as DNA: TGTGCCAGCAGTTTCCTCCGCGAGGGGGCAGAGACCCAGTACTTC. It codes for CASSFLREGAETQYF.

The chain combines TRBV6-5 with TRBJ2-6; D gene ambiguous. The length of the CDR3 is 13 residues. Per the germline V gene, CDR1 is MNHEY and CDR2 is SVGAGI. Deletions cut 7 bases from V and 3 bases from J, with 7 bases between. The CDR3 spells CASKGFGANVLTF. The CDR3 nucleotides read TGTGCCAGCAAGGGCTTTGGGGCCAACGTCCTGACTTTC.

The chain uses TRBV18 and TRBJ2-6; a possible D gene is TRBD1 (5 bases). The germline gives CDR1 KGHSH, CDR2 LQKENI. This CDR3 spans 15 amino acids. Trimming shortened V by 3 bases and J by 2 bases, and 8 bases separated the two germline ends. The CDR3 is CASSPQGTGANVLTF. The CDR3 DNA sequence: TGTGCCAGCTCACCCCAGGGCACTGGGGCCAACGTCCTGACTTTC.

The rearrangement uses TRBV5-5 and TRBJ2-1; 9 bases agree with TRBD1. Germline CDR1 and CDR2: SGHKS and YYEKEE (reference sequence). The length of the CDR3 is 16 residues. With V trimmed by 2 bases and J by 6 bases, 9 bases remained unmatched. The CDR3 reads CASSFAGTGSRNEQFF. The CDR3 DNA reads TGTGCCAGCAGCTTTGCCGGGACAGGGTCTCGCAATGAGCAGTTCTTC.

V and J are TRBV18 and TRBJ1-5, with D tentatively TRBD1 (6 bases). V was pared by 6 bases and J by 3 bases, with 15 bases between. This CDR3 has 15 residues. Germline V gene sequence: CDR1 KGHSH, CDR2 LQKENI. The CDR3 spells CASSPGQLINQPQHF. The CDR3 nucleotides are TGTGCCAGCTCTCCCGGACAGCTAATCAATCAGCCCCAGCATTTT.